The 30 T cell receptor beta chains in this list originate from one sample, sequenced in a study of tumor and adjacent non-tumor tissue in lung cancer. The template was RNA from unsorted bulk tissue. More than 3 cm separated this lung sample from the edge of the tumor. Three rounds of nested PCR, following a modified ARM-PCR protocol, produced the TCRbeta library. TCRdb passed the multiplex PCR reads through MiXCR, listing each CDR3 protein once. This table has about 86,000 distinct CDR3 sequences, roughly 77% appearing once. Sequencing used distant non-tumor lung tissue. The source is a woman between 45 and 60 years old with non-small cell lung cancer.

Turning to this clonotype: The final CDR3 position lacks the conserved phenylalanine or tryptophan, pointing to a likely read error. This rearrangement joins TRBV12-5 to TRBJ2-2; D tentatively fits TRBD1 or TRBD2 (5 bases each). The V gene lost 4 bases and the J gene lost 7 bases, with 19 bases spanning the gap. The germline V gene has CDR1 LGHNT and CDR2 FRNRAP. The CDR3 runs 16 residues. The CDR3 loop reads CASGSSPGPRIGELFL. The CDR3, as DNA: TGTGCTAGTGGTTCGTCGCCGGGACCCAGGATCGGGGAGCTGTTTTTA.

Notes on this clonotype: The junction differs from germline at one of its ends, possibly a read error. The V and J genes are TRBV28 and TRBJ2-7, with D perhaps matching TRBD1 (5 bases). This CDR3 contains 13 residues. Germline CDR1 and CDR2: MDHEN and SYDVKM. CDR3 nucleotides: TGTACCAGCTTTGGGCAGGGCACCTACGGGCAGTACTTC. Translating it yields CTSFGQGTYGQYF.

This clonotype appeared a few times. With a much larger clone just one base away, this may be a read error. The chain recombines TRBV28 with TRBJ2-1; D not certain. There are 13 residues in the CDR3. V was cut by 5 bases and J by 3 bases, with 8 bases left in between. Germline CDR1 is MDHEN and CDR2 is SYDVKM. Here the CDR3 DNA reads TGTGCCAGCAGTACGCTAGTCTACAATGAGCAGTTCTTC. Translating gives CASSTLVYNEQFF.

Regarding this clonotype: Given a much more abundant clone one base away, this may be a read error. CDR3 nucleotides: TGTGCCAGCAGTTTAGCCACTAGGCAAGGTGACTACACCTTC. Translated: CASSLATRQGDYTF. The rearrangement uses TRBV28 and TRBJ1-2; D call uncertain. V lost 2 bases and J 10 bases, leaving 17 bases between the germline ends. CDR3 length: 14 residues. The V gene's germline CDR1 is MDHEN and CDR2 SYDVKM.

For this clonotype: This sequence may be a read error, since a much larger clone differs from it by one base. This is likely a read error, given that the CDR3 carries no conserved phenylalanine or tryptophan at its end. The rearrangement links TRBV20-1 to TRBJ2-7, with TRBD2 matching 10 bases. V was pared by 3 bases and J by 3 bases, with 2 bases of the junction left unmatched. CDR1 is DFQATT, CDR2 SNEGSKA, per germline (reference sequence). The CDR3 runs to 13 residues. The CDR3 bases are TGCAGTGCTAGTCCTAGCGGGAGCTACGAGCAGTACCTC. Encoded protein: CSASPSGSYEQYL.

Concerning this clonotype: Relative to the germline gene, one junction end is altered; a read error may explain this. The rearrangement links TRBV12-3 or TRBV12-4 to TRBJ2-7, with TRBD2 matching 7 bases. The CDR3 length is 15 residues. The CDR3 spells CVSSRSWGGFYEQYF. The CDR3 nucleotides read TGTGTCAGCAGTCGTTCGTGGGGGGGGTTCTACGAGCAGTACTTC.

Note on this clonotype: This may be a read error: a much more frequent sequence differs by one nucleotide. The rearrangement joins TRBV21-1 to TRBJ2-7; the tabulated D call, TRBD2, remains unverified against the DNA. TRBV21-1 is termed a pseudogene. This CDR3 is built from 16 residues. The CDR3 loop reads CASSKRVTSAAQVKYF. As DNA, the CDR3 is TGTGCCAGCAGCAAGAGGGTTACTAGCGCGGCCCAAGTGAAGTACTTC.

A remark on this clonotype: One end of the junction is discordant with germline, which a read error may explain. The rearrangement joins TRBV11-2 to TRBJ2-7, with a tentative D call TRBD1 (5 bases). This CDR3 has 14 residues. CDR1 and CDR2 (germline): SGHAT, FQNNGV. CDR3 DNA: TGTGCCAGCAACTTAGTTAGGGGCAGCTACGTGCAGTACTTC. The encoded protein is CASNLVRGSYVQYF. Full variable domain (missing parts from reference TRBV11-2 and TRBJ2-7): EAGVAQSPRYKIIEKRQSVAFWCNPISGHATLYWYQQILGQGPKLLIQFQNNGVVDDSQLPKDRFSAERLKGVDSTLKIQPAKLEDSAVYLCASNLVRGSYVQYFGPGTRLTVT.

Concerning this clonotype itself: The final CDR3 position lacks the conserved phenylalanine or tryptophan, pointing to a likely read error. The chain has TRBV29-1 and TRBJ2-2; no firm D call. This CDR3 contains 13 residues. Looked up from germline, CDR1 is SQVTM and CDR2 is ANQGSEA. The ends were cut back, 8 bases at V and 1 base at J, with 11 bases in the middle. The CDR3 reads CSFRMQNTGELFC. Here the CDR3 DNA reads TGCAGCTTCCGTATGCAGAACACCGGGGAGCTGTTTTGT.

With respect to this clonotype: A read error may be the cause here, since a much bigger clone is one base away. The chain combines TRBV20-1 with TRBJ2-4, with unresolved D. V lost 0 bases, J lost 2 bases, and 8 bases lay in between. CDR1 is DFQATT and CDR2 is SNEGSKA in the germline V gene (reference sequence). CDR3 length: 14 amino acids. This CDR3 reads CSARDRVTKNIQYF. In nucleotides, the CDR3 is TGCAGTGCTAGAGATCGAGTAACCAAAAACATTCAGTACTTC.

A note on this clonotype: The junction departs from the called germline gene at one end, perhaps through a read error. DNA for the CDR3: TGTGCCATCAGTCAGGGACAGGGTTTTAATGAGCCCCAGCATTTT. Translated: CAISQGQGFNEPQHF. This sequence joins TRBV28 and TRBJ1-5, with 9 positions matching TRBD1. Germline values: CDR1 MDHEN, CDR2 SYDVKM. The CDR3 spans 15 residues.

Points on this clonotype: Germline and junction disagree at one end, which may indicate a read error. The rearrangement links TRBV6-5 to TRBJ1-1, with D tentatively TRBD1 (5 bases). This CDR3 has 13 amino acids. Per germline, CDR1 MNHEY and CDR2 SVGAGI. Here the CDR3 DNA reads TGCGCCAGCAGTTGGAGGGGATCGGCTGAAGCTTTCTTT. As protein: CASSWRGSAEAFF.

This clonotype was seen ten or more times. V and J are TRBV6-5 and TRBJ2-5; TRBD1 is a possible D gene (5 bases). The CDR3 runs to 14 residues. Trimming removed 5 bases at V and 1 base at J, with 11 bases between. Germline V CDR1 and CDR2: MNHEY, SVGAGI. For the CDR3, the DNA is TGTGCCAGCAGTGTCAAGGACATCCAAGAGACCCAGTACTTC. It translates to CASSVKDIQETQYF.

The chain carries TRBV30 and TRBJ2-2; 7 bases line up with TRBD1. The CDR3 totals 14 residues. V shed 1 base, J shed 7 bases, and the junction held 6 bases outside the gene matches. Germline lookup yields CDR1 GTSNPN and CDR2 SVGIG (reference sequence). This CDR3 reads CAWSGTRGNGELFF. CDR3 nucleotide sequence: TGTGCCTGGAGTGGGACCAGGGGGAACGGGGAGCTGTTTTTT.

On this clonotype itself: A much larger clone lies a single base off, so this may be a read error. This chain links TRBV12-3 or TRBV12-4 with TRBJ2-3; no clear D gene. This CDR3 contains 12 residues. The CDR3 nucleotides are TGTACCAGCAGTTCAAGGGCAGATACGCAGTATTTT. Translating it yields CTSSSRADTQYF.

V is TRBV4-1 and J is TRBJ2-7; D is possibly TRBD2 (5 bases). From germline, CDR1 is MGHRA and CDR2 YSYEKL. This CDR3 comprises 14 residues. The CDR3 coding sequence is TGCGAGTGGAGAGGGAAGACAACTCCCTACGAGCAGTACTTC. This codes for CEWRGKTTPYEQYF.

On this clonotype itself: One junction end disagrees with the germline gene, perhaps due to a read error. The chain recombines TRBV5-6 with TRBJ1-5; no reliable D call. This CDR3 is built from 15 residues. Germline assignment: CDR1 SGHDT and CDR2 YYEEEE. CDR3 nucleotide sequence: TGTGCCAGTAGCTTGTTGCATACCGGCAATCAGCCCCAGCATTTT. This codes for CASSLLHTGNQPQHF.

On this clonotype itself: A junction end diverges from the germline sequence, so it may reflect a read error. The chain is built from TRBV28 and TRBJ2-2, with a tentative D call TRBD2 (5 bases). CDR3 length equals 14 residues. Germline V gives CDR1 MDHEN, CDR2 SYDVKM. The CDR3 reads CASSPTIAAGKLFF. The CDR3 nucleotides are TGTGCCAGCAGTCCGACTATTGCGGCCGGGAAGCTGTTTTTT.

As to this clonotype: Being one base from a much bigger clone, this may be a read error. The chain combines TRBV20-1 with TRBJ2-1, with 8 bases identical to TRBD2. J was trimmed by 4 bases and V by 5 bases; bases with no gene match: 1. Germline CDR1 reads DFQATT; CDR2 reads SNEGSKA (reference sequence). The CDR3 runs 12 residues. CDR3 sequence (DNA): TGCAGTGCTCAGCGGGGGTACAATGAGCAGTTCTTC. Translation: CSAQRGYNEQFF.

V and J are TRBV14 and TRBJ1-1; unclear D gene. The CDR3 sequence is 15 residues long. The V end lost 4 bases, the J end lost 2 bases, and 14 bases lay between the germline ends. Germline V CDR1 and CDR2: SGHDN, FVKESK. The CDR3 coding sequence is TGTGCCAGCAGCCGGTCCACCCTACGAAACACTGAAGCTTTCTTT. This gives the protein CASSRSTLRNTEAFF.

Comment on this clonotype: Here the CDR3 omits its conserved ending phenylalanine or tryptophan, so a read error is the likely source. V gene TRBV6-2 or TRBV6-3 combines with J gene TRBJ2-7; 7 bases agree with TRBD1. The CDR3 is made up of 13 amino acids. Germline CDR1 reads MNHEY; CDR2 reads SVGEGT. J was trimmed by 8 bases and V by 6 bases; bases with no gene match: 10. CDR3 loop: CASSPTGPHKQYI. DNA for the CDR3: TGTGCCAGCAGCCCGACAGGGCCCCACAAGCAGTACATC.

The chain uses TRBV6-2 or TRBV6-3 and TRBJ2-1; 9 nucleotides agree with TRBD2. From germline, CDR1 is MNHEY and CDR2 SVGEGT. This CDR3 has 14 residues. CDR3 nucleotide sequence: TGTGTCTGCAAGCCGGGACTAGCATTCATTGAGCAGTTCTTC. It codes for CVCKPGLAFIEQFF.

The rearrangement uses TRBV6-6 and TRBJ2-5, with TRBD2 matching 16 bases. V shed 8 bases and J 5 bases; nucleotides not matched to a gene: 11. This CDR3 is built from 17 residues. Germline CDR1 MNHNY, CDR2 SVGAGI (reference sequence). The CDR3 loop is CASHSPGLAGGPETQYF. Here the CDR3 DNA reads TGTGCCAGCCACTCCCCGGGACTAGCGGGAGGGCCTGAGACCCAGTACTTC.

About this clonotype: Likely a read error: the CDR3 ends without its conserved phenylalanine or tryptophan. In nucleotides, the CDR3 is TGCGGCGTTTCCCCGGGACAGAACGCCGGGGAGCTGTTTCTT. Translation: CGVSPGQNAGELFL. V and J are TRBV29-1 and TRBJ2-2; TRBD1 aligns across 7 bases. This CDR3 is 14 amino acids long. Germline V gene sequence: CDR1 SQVTM, CDR2 ANQGSEA.

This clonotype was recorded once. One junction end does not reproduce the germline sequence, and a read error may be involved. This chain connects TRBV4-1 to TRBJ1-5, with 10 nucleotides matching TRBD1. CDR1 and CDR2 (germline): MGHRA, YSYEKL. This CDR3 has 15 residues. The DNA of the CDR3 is TGCGCCAACAGCCAAGGGGACAGGGGCAATCAGCCCCAACATTTT. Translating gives CANSQGDRGNQPQHF.

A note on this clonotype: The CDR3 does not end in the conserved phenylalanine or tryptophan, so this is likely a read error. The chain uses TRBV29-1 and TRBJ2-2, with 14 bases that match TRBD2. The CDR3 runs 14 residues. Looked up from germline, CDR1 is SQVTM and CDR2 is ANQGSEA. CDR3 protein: CSVGTSGSYGELFS. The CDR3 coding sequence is TGCAGTGTGGGGACTAGCGGGAGTTACGGGGAGCTGTTTTCT.

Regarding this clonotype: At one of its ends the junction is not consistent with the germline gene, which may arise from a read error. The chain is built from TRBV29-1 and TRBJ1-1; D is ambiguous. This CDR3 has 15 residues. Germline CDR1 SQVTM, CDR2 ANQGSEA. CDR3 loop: CSGVTGGQANIEAFF. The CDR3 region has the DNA TGCAGCGGCGTGACCGGCGGGCAGGCGAACATTGAAGCTTTCTTT.

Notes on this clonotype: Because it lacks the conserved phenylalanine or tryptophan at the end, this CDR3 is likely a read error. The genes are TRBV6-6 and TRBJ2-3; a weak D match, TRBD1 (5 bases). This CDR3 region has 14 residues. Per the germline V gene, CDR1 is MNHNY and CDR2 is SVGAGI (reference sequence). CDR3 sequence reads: CASSAQGYTGTQYL. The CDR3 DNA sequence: TGTGCCAGCAGTGCCCAGGGATACACAGGTACGCAGTATTTG.

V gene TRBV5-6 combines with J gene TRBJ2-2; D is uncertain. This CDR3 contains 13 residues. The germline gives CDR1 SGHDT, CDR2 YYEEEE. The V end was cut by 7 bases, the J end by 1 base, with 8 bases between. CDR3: CASCSENTGELFF. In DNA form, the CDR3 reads TGTGCCAGCTGCTCAGAGAACACCGGGGAGCTGTTTTTT. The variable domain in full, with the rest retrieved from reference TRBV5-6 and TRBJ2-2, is DAGVTQSPTHLIKTRGQQVTLRCSPKSGHDTVSWYQQALGQGPQFIFQYYEEEERQRGNFPDRFSGHQFPNYSSELNVNALLLGDSALYLCASCSENTGELFFGEGSRLTVL.

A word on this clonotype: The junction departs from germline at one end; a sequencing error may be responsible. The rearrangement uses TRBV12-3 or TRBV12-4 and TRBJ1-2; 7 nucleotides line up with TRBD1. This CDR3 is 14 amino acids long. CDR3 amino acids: CASSPGGGNFGYTF. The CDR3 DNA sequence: TGTGCCAGCAGTCCAGGGGGAGGCAACTTTGGCTACACCTTC.